The rows below give T cell receptor beta chains drawn from one sample of a study of blood T cell repertoires in COVID-19. Sequenced by immunoSEQ multiplex PCR; TCRdb stores in-frame clones only, minus some. Counted here are some 83,000 clones, 65% to 85% occurring once; the ten biggest clones make up roughly 3.5%. The sequencing input was peripheral blood. These receptors originate from a man aged 50-60 years with acute or convalescent COVID-19. Each CDR3 is given with its conserved first and last residue. A D gene is named only where the DNA matches it firmly. Clone sizes are given selectively: once, few, many, or a class where the clone is expanded.

J gene	D gene	V gene	clone size	CDR3 DNA	CDR3 protein
TRBJ2-5	TRBD2	TRBV13	NA	TGTGCCAGCAGCTCGGGACTAGCGCATCAAGAGACCCAGTACTTC	CASSSGLAHQETQYF
TRBJ2-1	NA	TRBV7-3	NA	TGTGCCAGCAGCTTAGACAGGCAAGTAGGTGAGCAGTTCTTC	CASSLDRQVGEQFF
TRBJ2-4	TRBD1	TRBV11-1	NA	TGTGCCAGCAGCCGGACAGGGGGCCAAAACATTCAGTACTTC	CASSRTGGQNIQYF
TRBJ2-4	NA	TRBV19	NA	TGTGCCAGTAGAGACAGATTAGCCAAAAACATTCAGTACTTC	CASRDRLAKNIQYF
TRBJ2-1	TRBD1	TRBV6-2/TRBV6-3	NA	TGTGCCAGCAGTTACCGGGACAGATACCACAATGAGCAGTTCTTC	CASSYRDRYHNEQFF
TRBJ1-2	TRBD1	TRBV28	NA	TGTGCCAGCAGTTTAGGGACAGGGGGGCCCTATGGCTACACCTTC	CASSLGTGGPYGYTF
TRBJ1-2	NA	TRBV28	NA	TGTGCCAGCAGTCCCGGGACACCCTATGGCTACACCTTC	CASSPGTPYGYTF
TRBJ2-1	TRBD2	TRBV18	NA	TGTGCCAGCTCACCCCGAACTAGCGGGGGTGACAATGAGCAGTTCTTC	CASSPRTSGGDNEQFF
TRBJ1-5	NA	TRBV30	NA	TGTGCCTGGAGTGTGCAGGGCAATCAGCCCCAGCATTTT	CAWSVQGNQPQHF
TRBJ1-1	TRBD1	TRBV7-8	NA	TGTGCCAGCAACCCGACAGGGTGGAACACTGAAGCTTTCTTT	CASNPTGWNTEAFF
TRBJ1-4	NA	TRBV30	NA	TGTGCCTGGACCCACAACACCGCAACTAATGAAAAACTGTTTTTT	CAWTHNTATNEKLFF
TRBJ1-2	NA	TRBV13	NA	TGTGCCAGCAGCCCCCCAGCGGTCTTGACCTATGGCTACACCTTC	CASSPPAVLTYGYTF
TRBJ1-5	NA	TRBV19	NA	TGTGCCAGTAGAGAGCAGGGGCGACAGCCCCAGCATTTT	CASREQGRQPQHF
TRBJ2-2	TRBD2	TRBV25-1	NA	TGTGCCAGCGCTTTAGCGGGGGGCGGTCCCGGGGAGCTGTTTTTT	CASALAGGGPGELFF
TRBJ2-7	NA	TRBV4-1	NA	TGCGCCAGCAGCCAAGTGTGGCAGGGGAGTCCTTCGGAGCAGTACTTC	CASSQVWQGSPSEQYF
TRBJ2-1	TRBD2	TRBV11-3	few	TGTGCCAGCAGCTTTGGCGGGAGTAGGTACAATGAGCAGTTCTTC	CASSFGGSRYNEQFF
TRBJ1-6	NA	TRBV5-1	NA	TGCGCCAGCAGCTTGGGGGACACTGCTAATTCACCCCTCCACTTT	CASSLGDTANSPLHF
TRBJ2-3	NA	TRBV5-4	once	TGTGCCAGCAGCTTGTACGGGTCTAGCACAGATACGCAGTATTTT	CASSLYGSSTDTQYF
TRBJ2-3	TRBD2	TRBV6-2/TRBV6-3	NA	TGTGCCAGCAGTTACTCCGGGAGGGGGAGCACAGATACGCAGTATTTT	CASSYSGRGSTDTQYF
TRBJ2-1	NA	TRBV7-9	NA	TGTGCCAGCAGCCAGACATCCTACAATGAGCAGTTCTTC	CASSQTSYNEQFF
TRBJ2-3	NA	TRBV4-1	NA	TGCGCCAGCAGCCAAGACCCAGGGGTAGACAGCACAGATACGCAGTATTTT	CASSQDPGVDSTDTQYF
TRBJ1-3	TRBD1	TRBV5-6	NA	TGTGCCAGCAGCCCGGACAGGGCTGGAAACACCATATATTTT	CASSPDRAGNTIYF
TRBJ2-3	NA	TRBV24-1	NA	TGTGCCACCAGTGATCGTATAGGGGGCACAGATACGCAGTATTTT	CATSDRIGGTDTQYF
TRBJ2-7	TRBD2	TRBV4-1	NA	TGCGCCAGCAGCCAACCCCGGGAGGGGCGAGTGTACGAGCAGTACTTC	CASSQPREGRVYEQYF
TRBJ1-5	TRBD1	TRBV5-6	NA	TGTGCCAGCAGCTACCGGGACAGGATCAATCAGCCCCAGCATTTT	CASSYRDRINQPQHF
TRBJ2-7	NA	TRBV5-4	few	TGTGCCAGCAGCTTGCGCGGAGCCTACGAGCAGTACTTC	CASSLRGAYEQYF
TRBJ2-3	TRBD2	TRBV10-3	NA	TGTGCCATCAGTGGAAAAAGCGGGGGGGCCATAGATACGCAGTATTTT	CAISGKSGGAIDTQYF
TRBJ1-5	NA	TRBV5-6	NA	TGTGCCAGCAGCTCCGGGAGAGGATCCAATCAGCCCCAGCATTTT	CASSSGRGSNQPQHF
TRBJ2-7	TRBD1	TRBV6-5	NA	TGTGCCAGCAGTATCGGACAGGGGACTACCGAGCAGTACTTC	CASSIGQGTTEQYF
TRBJ2-2	TRBD2	TRBV3-1/TRBV3-2	NA	TGTGCCAGCAGCCAAGGACTAGCGGGAGTTGGGGAGCTGTTTTTT	CASSQGLAGVGELFF
TRBJ1-2	TRBD1	TRBV18	few	TGTGCCAGCTCCCTTGGGACAGGCGATGGCTACACCTTC	CASSLGTGDGYTF
TRBJ1-2	TRBD1	TRBV4-2	NA	TGTGCCAGCAGCCAAGGGACAGGGGTCTATGGCTACACCTTC	CASSQGTGVYGYTF
TRBJ1-3	NA	TRBV11-3	NA	TGTGCCAGCAGCCCCTTACTCTCCTCTGGAAACACCATATATTTT	CASSPLLSSGNTIYF
TRBJ1-2	TRBD1	TRBV5-5	NA	TGTGCCAGCAGCTTTCTGGACAGGGCATACAACCTGGGCGGCTACACCTTC	CASSFLDRAYNLGGYTF
TRBJ1-4	NA	TRBV5-4	NA	TGTGCCAGCAGCCGATACAGGTCAACTAATGAAAAACTGTTTTTT	CASSRYRSTNEKLFF
TRBJ1-3	NA	TRBV3-1/TRBV3-2	NA	TGTGCCAGCAGCCAAGATGCAGGCTCTGGAAACACCATATATTTT	CASSQDAGSGNTIYF
TRBJ2-7	NA	TRBV14	once	TGTGCCAGCAGCCACTCCGGGACATTCTCGATCCCAACCTACGAGCAGTACTTC	CASSHSGTFSIPTYEQYF